What follows are 31 T cell receptor beta chains derived from one specimen sequenced in a study of beta chain features in type 1 diabetes. As every portion of the isolated RNA was reverse transcribed, the sequencing read expressed TCRB transcripts. Profiling relied on immunoSEQ multiplex PCR, and the TCRdb table lists in-frame clones only, not all of them. The table includes about 450,000 clones, approximately 10% detected once. The source material was naive CD4+ T cells from blood. These receptors originate from a woman aged 18 to 35 in good health.

This clone has more than one count but fewer than ten. The rearrangement joins TRBV25-1 to TRBJ1-5, with 7 bases matching TRBD1. The CDR3 sequence is 14 residues long. CDR1 is MGHDK, CDR2 SYGVNS, per germline. The trim removed 6 bases at V and 3 bases at J, leaving 5 bases unmatched. This CDR3 is CASRATGVNQPQHF. The CDR3 nucleotides are TGTGCCAGCAGAGCAACAGGGGTCAATCAGCCCCAGCATTTT. The whole variable domain, remainder taken from reference TRBV25-1 and TRBJ1-5, is EADIYQTPRYLVIGTGKKITLECSQTMGHDKMYWYQQDPGMELHLIHYSYGVNSTEKGDLSSESTVSRIRTEHFPLTLESARPSHTSQYLCASRATGVNQPQHFGDGTRLSIL.

This clone came up a few times. The CDR3 nucleotides are TGTGCCAGCAGCGTGAGACCCATGGGGGCCCAGTACTTC. Its protein is CASSVRPMGAQYF. This chain links TRBV9 with TRBJ2-5; either TRBD1 or TRBD2 may supply D (5 bases each). This CDR3 region has 13 residues. Germline V gene sequence: CDR1 SGDLS, CDR2 YYNGEE. The V end lost 2 bases, the J end lost 9 bases, and 14 bases lay between the germline ends.

The chain uses TRBV27 and TRBJ2-1; 12 nucleotides match TRBD2. This CDR3 is built from 16 residues. With V trimmed by 4 bases and J by 7 bases, 8 bases remained unmatched. From germline, CDR1 is MNHEY and CDR2 SMNVEV (reference sequence). The CDR3 here is CASSSLTSGRRNEQFF. The CDR3 DNA reads as TGTGCCAGCAGTTCATTGACTAGCGGGAGAAGAAATGAGCAGTTCTTC.

The V gene is TRBV5-1, the J gene TRBJ1-6; D is unresolved. V lost 4 bases and J 6 bases, leaving 17 bases between the germline ends. The CDR3 is made up of 16 amino acids. From germline, CDR1 is SGHRS and CDR2 YFSETQ. The CDR3 reads CASSLEVQELNSPLHF. In DNA, the CDR3 is TGCGCCAGCAGCCTGGAAGTTCAGGAGCTTAATTCACCCCTCCACTTT.

This clone appeared a few times. This chain connects TRBV6-5 to TRBJ1-1; D uncertain. V was clipped by 0 bases and J by 4 bases, with 6 bases between them. The CDR3 totals 13 residues. The germline V gene has CDR1 MNHEY and CDR2 SVGAGI. The CDR3 DNA follows: TGTGCCAGCAGTTACTCACGGATCACTGAAGCTTTCTTT. Translation gives CASSYSRITEAFF.

In its sample, this clone was seen a few times. This sequence joins TRBV10-3 and TRBJ2-7, with 8 bases matching TRBD2. The germline V gene encodes CDR1 ENHRY and CDR2 SYGVKD. After removal of 0 bases from V and 1 base from J, the junction contained 5 bases not matched to a gene. The CDR3 consists of 16 residues. The CDR3 DNA reads as TGTGCCATCAGTGAGTCGAACGGGAGGGAGTCCTACGAGCAGTACTTC. Residues: CAISESNGRESYEQYF.

A few counts support this clone. The chain combines TRBV9 with TRBJ1-1; 10 bases map to TRBD1. Germline V gives CDR1 SGDLS, CDR2 YYNGEE. V shed 4 bases and J 11 bases; nucleotides not matched to a gene: 14. This CDR3 is 15 amino acids long. The CDR3 here is CASSPGDRGSKAAFF. Written as DNA, the CDR3 is TGTGCCAGCAGCCCCGGGGACAGGGGCTCCAAGGCGGCTTTCTTT.

This clone was recorded a few times. The chain joins TRBV5-1 to TRBJ2-7; 13 bases line up with TRBD2. The CDR3 extends over 15 amino acids. Trimming removed 2 bases from V and 2 bases from J; junction bases left unmatched: 1. Germline V CDR1 and CDR2: SGHRS, YFSETQ. This chain's CDR3 is CASSLGLAGAYEQYF. CDR3 sequence (DNA): TGCGCCAGCAGCTTAGGACTAGCGGGAGCCTACGAGCAGTACTTC.

The chain links TRBV7-2 to TRBJ2-7; TRBD2 agrees at 13 bases. After removal of 7 bases from V and 2 bases from J, the junction contained 2 bases not matched to a gene. Germline values: CDR1 SGHTA, CDR2 FQGNSA. The CDR3 is 14 amino acids. DNA of the CDR3: TGTGCCAGCACAGGGACTAGCGGGACCTACGAGCAGTACTTC. It specifies CASTGTSGTYEQYF.

This clone was recorded a few times. The V call is TRBV10-3, the J call TRBJ2-2, with D tentatively TRBD1 (6 bases). The V gene's germline CDR1 is ENHRY and CDR2 SYGVKD. V lost 3 bases, J lost 6 bases, and 14 bases lay in between. The CDR3 contains 15 residues. The CDR3 region is CAISDAGELPGELFF. As DNA, the CDR3 is TGTGCCATCAGTGATGCAGGGGAGCTTCCCGGGGAGCTGTTTTTT.

This clone was found a few times. This chain links TRBV2 with TRBJ2-4, with D uncertain. V was clipped by 0 bases and J by 8 bases, with 11 bases between them. Germline-derived CDR1 and CDR2 are SNHLY and FYNNEI. The CDR3 length is 14 residues. The CDR3 region is CASSEARTPDIQYF. The CDR3 nucleotides are TGTGCCAGCAGTGAAGCGCGAACCCCAGACATTCAGTACTTC.

This clone was detected a few times. CDR3 in amino acids: CASSQETAGGSYGYTF. DNA for the CDR3: TGTGCCAGCAGCCAAGAGACGGCAGGGGGCTCCTATGGCTACACCTTC. The genes are TRBV4-2 and TRBJ1-2, with 8 positions matching TRBD1. The V and J ends lost 0 bases and 4 bases, in that order; junction bases with no gene match: 7. This CDR3 has 16 residues. CDR1 LGHNA and CDR2 YNFKEQ come from the germline V gene.

CDR3: CASSSPIGTSGGKTQYF. CDR3 nucleotides: TGCGCCAGCAGCTCACCGATCGGGACTAGCGGGGGCAAGACCCAGTACTTC. The gene calls are TRBV5-1 and TRBJ2-5; 14 bases are shared with TRBD2. V gave up 3 bases and J gave up 6 bases; unmatched junction bases: 10. This CDR3 is 17 amino acids long. Germline V gives CDR1 SGHRS, CDR2 YFSETQ.

This chain uses TRBV5-4 with TRBJ1-1, with a weak D call TRBD1 (6 bases). V gave up 3 bases and J gave up 1 base, with 10 bases separating them. CDR1 SGHNT and CDR2 YYREEE come from the germline V gene (reference sequence). This CDR3 region has 14 residues. The CDR3 DNA reads as TGTGCCAGCAGCTACAGGGAGGCGAACACTGAAGCTTTCTTT. Encoded protein: CASSYREANTEAFF.

J is TRBJ1-5 and V is TRBV4-1, with 10 bases aligning to TRBD1. V dropped 4 bases and J dropped 11; count of bases not matched to a gene: 14. CDR1 is MGHRA, CDR2 YSYEKL, per germline. CDR3 length equals 16 residues. CDR3 DNA sequence: TGCGCCAGCAGCCCTGTGGGACAGGGGATTGGCGAGACCCAGCATTTT. Translating it yields CASSPVGQGIGETQHF.

This clone was seen more than once but under ten times. CDR3 region: CSAVTRLYGYTF. The CDR3 nucleotides are TGCAGCGCAGTGACACGGCTCTATGGCTACACCTTC. The J gene is TRBJ1-2, the V gene TRBV29-1; D is unresolved. Germline lookup yields CDR1 SQVTM and CDR2 ANQGSEA. Trimming took 7 bases from V and 4 from J, leaving 13 bases between them. This CDR3 spans 12 amino acids.

This clone was detected a few times. The chain combines TRBV7-2 with TRBJ1-3; D gene unclear. Germline CDR1 SGHTA, CDR2 FQGNSA. CDR3 length: 18 residues. Trimming left V 1 base short and J 0 bases short, with 16 bases between. The CDR3 reads CASSLDSYSSDSGNTIYF. The DNA for the CDR3 is TGTGCCAGCAGCTTAGACAGCTATTCTTCGGACTCTGGAAACACCATATATTTT.

The chain joins TRBV5-4 to TRBJ2-5, with 11 bases fitting TRBD2. Germline values: CDR1 SGHNT, CDR2 YYREEE (reference sequence). The ends lost 4 bases at V and 0 bases at J; junction bases unmatched: 5. The CDR3 contains 16 residues. The CDR3 loop is CASSRLAGQYQETQYF. The CDR3 DNA sequence: TGTGCCAGCAGCCGACTAGCGGGGCAGTACCAAGAGACCCAGTACTTC.

The chain combines TRBV7-2 with TRBJ1-3; D gene ambiguous. This CDR3 has 13 amino acids. V was shortened by 6 bases and J by 7 bases, with 13 bases between the two germline ends. CDR1 is SGHTA and CDR2 is FQGNSA in the germline V gene. The CDR3 is CASRRKASNTIYF. The CDR3 DNA reads TGTGCCAGCAGAAGAAAAGCCTCGAACACCATATATTTT. The full variable domain, with the rest looked up from reference TRBV7-2 and TRBJ1-3, is GAGVSQSPSNKVTEKGKDVELRCDPISGHTALYWYRQSLGQGLEFLIYFQGNSAPDKSGLPSDRFSAERTGGSVSTLTIQRTQQEDSAVYLCASRRKASNTIYFGEGSWLTVV.

Concerning this clone itself: Other DNA sequences from this sample encode an identical CDR3 as well. V and J are TRBV7-2 and TRBJ2-3; a possible D gene is TRBD2 (7 bases). CDR3 length: 16 amino acids. The germline CDR1 and CDR2 sequences are SGHTA and FQGNSA. The V gene lost 0 bases and the J gene lost 4 bases, with 14 bases spanning the gap. The CDR3 protein is CASSLAGAGAADTQYF. As DNA, the CDR3 is TGTGCCAGCAGCTTAGCAGGTGCGGGGGCCGCAGATACGCAGTATTTT.

This clone was detected a few times. The V gene is TRBV4-1, the J gene TRBJ1-6; D is possibly TRBD1 (5 bases). The CDR3 runs 14 residues. CDR1 is MGHRA and CDR2 is YSYEKL in the germline V gene. V was cut by 2 bases and J by 10 bases, with 12 bases left in between. CDR3 DNA: TGCGCCAGCAGCCAATTAGAGGGGCGCTCACCCCTCCACTTT. Translated: CASSQLEGRSPLHF.

This clone was detected a few times. The V call is TRBV4-3, the J call TRBJ2-5, with D possibly matching TRBD2 (7 bases). The CDR3 is 13 amino acids. V dropped 4 bases and J dropped 5 bases, with 11 bases sitting between them. Germline CDR1 is LGHNA and CDR2 is YSLEER. This chain's CDR3 is CASSLRGGETQYF. In DNA, the CDR3 is TGCGCCAGCAGCCTCAGGGGAGGGGAGACCCAGTACTTC.

The V and J genes are TRBV28 and TRBJ2-1, with a possible D match to TRBD1 (5 bases). This CDR3 contains 13 residues. Trimming left V 6 bases short and J 9 bases short, with 15 bases between. Germline CDR1 is MDHEN and CDR2 is SYDVKM. CDR3 sequence (DNA): TGTGCCAGCAGCCGTAGACAGAGAACTGAGCAGTTCTTC. Translation gives CASSRRQRTEQFF.

The rearrangement links TRBV7-2 to TRBJ2-7; D is perhaps TRBD1 (5 bases). Trimming pared 1 base from V and 4 bases from J, leaving 14 bases between. The CDR3 spans 15 residues. Germline V gene sequence: CDR1 SGHTA, CDR2 FQGNSA. This chain's CDR3 is CASSLDTQGWYEQYV. In DNA, the CDR3 is TGTGCCAGCAGCTTAGACACGCAGGGATGGTACGAGCAGTACGTC.

This clone has only a few counts. The chain couples TRBV4-1 to TRBJ2-1; 10 nucleotides agree with TRBD2. After removal of 0 bases from V and 9 bases from J, the junction contained 14 bases not matched to a gene. There are 18 residues in the CDR3. Germline V gives CDR1 MGHRA, CDR2 YSYEKL. For the CDR3, the DNA is TGCGCCAGCAGCCAAGATCAGAAACTAGCGGGATCCTTTCGTGAGCAGTTCTTC. It is translated as CASSQDQKLAGSFREQFF.

This clone was counted a few times. This sequence joins TRBV7-3 and TRBJ2-1; 7 bases line up with TRBD2. V dropped 2 bases and J dropped 7; count of bases not matched to a gene: 11. Per germline, CDR1 SGHTA and CDR2 FQGTGA. The CDR3 length is 16 residues. The CDR3 spells CASSLVVTSLQNEQFF. DNA of the CDR3: TGTGCCAGCAGCTTAGTAGTGACTAGCCTCCAAAATGAGCAGTTCTTC.

This clone was counted between two and nine times. The chain uses TRBV29-1 and TRBJ2-3; a possible D gene is TRBD1 (5 bases). The CDR3 is made up of 14 amino acids. V lost 3 bases to trimming and J lost 1 base, with 11 bases between them. Germline assignment: CDR1 SQVTM and CDR2 ANQGSEA. CDR3 protein: CSVDQGARTDTQYF. The CDR3 DNA reads TGCAGCGTTGATCAGGGTGCTCGCACAGATACGCAGTATTTT.

The genes are TRBV6-6 and TRBJ2-1; no definite D call. The CDR3 length is 13 residues. Per germline, CDR1 MNHNY and CDR2 SVGAGI (reference sequence). Deletions cut 5 bases from V and 6 bases from J, with 11 bases between. The CDR3 region has the DNA TGTGCCAGCAGTACCCGGACCACCAATGAGCAGTTCTTC. It is translated as CASSTRTTNEQFF.

V gene TRBV9 combines with J gene TRBJ1-3; D remains unclear. Germline CDR1 is SGDLS and CDR2 is YYNGEE. CDR3 length: 15 amino acids. Trimming took 3 bases from V and 2 from J, leaving 12 bases between them. CDR3 nucleotides: TGTGCCAGCAGCGCGGACGGCTTGCCTGGAAACACCATATATTTT. This encodes CASSADGLPGNTIYF.

This clone was counted only a few times. The chain combines TRBV7-9 with TRBJ2-3, with 8 bases matching TRBD1. The ends lost 2 bases at V and 0 bases at J; junction bases unmatched: 4. CDR3 length equals 16 residues. Looked up from germline, CDR1 is SEHNR and CDR2 is FQNEAQ (reference sequence). The CDR3 reads CASSLQGAPSTDTQYF. In DNA form, the CDR3 reads TGTGCCAGCAGCTTACAGGGGGCGCCTAGCACAGATACGCAGTATTTT.

This clone has a handful of counts. The chain uses TRBV9 and TRBJ1-1, with no clear D. CDR3 length: 13 amino acids. With 0 bases removed from V and 12 bases from J, the gap between germline ends came to 15 bases. CDR1 and CDR2 (germline): SGDLS, YYNGEE. The CDR3: CASSVVAGGKSFF. The CDR3 DNA reads TGTGCCAGCAGCGTAGTGGCGGGCGGGAAATCTTTCTTT. The variable domain in full, with the rest retrieved from reference TRBV9 and TRBJ1-1, is DSGVTQTPKHLITATGQRVTLRCSPRSGDLSVYWYQQSLDQGLQFLIQYYNGEERAKGNILERFSAQQFPDLHSELNLSSLELGDSALYFCASSVVAGGKSFFGQGTRLTVV.